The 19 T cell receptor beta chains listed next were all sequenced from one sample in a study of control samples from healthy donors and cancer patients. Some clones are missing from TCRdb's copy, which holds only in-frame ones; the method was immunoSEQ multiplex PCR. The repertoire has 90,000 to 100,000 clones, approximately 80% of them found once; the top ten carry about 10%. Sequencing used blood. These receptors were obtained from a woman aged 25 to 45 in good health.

DNA for the CDR3: TGTGCCAGCAGCCCCTTCAGGGGCACTGAAGCTTTCTTT. It is translated as CASSPFRGTEAFF. V usage is TRBV11-2 and J usage is TRBJ1-1; weak D call: TRBD1 (6 bases). The CDR3 length is 13 residues. V was trimmed by 5 bases and J by 4 bases, leaving 11 bases between them. CDR1 and CDR2 (germline): SGHAT, FQNNGV.

CDR3 bases: TGTGCCTGGAACAGCGGGGCGATCATTTACGAGCAGTACTTC. As protein: CAWNSGAIIYEQYF. The chain recombines TRBV30 with TRBJ2-7; 7 bases fit TRBD2. CDR1 and CDR2 (germline): GTSNPN, SVGIG (reference sequence). The CDR3 is 14 amino acids. V shed 4 bases and J 4 bases; nucleotides not matched to a gene: 10.

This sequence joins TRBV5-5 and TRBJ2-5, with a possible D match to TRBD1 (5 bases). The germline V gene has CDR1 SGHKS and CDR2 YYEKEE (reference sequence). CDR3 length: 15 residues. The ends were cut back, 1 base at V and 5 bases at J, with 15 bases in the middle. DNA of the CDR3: TGTGCCAGCAGCTTGCTGCCAGGGATTTCGGAGACCCAGTACTTC. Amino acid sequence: CASSLLPGISETQYF.

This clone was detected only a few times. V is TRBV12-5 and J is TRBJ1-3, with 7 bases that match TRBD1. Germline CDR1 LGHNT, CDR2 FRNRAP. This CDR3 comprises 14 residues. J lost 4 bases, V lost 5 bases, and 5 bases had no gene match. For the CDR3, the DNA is TGTGCTAGTGGTCTCGGACAGGAGGGAAACACCATATATTTT. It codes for CASGLGQEGNTIYF.

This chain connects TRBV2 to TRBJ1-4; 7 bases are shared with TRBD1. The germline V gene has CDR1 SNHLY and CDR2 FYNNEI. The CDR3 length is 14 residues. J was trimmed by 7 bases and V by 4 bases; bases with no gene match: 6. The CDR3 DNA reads TGTGCCAGCAGTGGACAGGGTATGAGTGAAAAACTGTTTTTT. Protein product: CASSGQGMSEKLFF.

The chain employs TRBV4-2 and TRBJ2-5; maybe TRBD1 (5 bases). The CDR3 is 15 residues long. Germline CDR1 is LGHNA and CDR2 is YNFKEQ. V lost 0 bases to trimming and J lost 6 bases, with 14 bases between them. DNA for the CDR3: TGTGCCAGCAGCCAAGAAACAGGTCCTCCTAAGACCCAGTACTTC. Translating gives CASSQETGPPKTQYF.

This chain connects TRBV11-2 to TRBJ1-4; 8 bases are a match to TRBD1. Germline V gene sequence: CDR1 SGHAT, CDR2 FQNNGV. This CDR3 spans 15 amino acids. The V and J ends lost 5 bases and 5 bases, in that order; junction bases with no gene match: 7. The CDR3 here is CASSRIGDRNEKLFF. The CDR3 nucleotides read TGTGCCAGCAGCCGCATAGGGGACAGGAATGAAAAACTGTTTTTT. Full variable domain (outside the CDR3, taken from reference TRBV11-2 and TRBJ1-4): EAGVAQSPRYKIIEKRQSVAFWCNPISGHATLYWYQQILGQGPKLLIQFQNNGVVDDSQLPKDRFSAERLKGVDSTLKIQPAKLEDSAVYLCASSRIGDRNEKLFFGSGTQLSVL.

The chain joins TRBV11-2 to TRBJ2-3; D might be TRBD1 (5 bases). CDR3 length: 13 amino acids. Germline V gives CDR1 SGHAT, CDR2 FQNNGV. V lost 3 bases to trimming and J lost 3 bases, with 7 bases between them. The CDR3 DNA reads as TGTGCCAGCAGCTTCCAGGGTACAGATACGCAGTATTTT. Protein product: CASSFQGTDTQYF. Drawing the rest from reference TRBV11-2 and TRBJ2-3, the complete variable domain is EAGVAQSPRYKIIEKRQSVAFWCNPISGHATLYWYQQILGQGPKLLIQFQNNGVVDDSQLPKDRFSAERLKGVDSTLKIQPAKLEDSAVYLCASSFQGTDTQYFGPGTRLTVL.

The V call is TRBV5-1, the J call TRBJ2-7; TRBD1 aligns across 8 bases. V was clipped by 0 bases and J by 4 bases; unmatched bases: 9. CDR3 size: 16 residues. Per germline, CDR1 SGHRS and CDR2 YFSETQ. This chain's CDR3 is CASSLALKDREYEQYF. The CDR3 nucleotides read TGCGCCAGCAGCTTGGCCCTTAAGGACAGGGAATACGAGCAGTACTTC.

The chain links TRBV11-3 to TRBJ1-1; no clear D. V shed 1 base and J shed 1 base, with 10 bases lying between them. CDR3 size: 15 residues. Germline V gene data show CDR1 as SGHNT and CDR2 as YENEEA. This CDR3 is CASSLGGQANTEAFF. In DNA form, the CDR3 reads TGTGCCAGCAGCTTAGGAGGCCAGGCGAACACTGAAGCTTTCTTT.

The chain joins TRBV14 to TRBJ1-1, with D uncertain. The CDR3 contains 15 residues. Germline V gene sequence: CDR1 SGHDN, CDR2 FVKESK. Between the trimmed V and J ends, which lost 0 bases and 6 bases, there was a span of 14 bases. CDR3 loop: CASSQDSGRWAEAFF. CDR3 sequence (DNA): TGTGCCAGCAGCCAAGATTCGGGCAGATGGGCTGAAGCTTTCTTT.

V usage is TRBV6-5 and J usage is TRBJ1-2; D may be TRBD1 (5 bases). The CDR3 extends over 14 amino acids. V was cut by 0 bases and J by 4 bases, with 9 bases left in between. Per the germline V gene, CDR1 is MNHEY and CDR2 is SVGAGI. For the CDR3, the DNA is TGTGCCAGCAGTTACTCGGGCCAGGGCTATGGCTACACCTTC. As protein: CASSYSGQGYGYTF.

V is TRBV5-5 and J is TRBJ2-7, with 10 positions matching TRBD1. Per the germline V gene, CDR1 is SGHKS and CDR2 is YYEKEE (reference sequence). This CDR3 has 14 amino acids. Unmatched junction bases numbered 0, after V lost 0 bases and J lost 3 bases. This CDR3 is CASSLGDRGYEQYF. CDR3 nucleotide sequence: TGTGCCAGCAGCTTGGGGGACAGGGGCTACGAGCAGTACTTC.

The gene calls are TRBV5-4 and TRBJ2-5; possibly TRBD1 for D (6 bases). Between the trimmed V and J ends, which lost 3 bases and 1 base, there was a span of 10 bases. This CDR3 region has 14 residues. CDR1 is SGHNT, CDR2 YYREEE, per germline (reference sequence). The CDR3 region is CASSSGQFQETQYF. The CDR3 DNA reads TGTGCCAGCAGCTCCGGACAGTTCCAAGAGACCCAGTACTTC.

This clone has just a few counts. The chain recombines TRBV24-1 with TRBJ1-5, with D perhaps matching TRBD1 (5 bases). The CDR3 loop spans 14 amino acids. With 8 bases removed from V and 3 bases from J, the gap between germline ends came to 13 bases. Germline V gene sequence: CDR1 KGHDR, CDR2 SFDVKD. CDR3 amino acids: CATNPGTVNQPQHF. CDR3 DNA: TGTGCCACCAACCCCGGGACCGTCAATCAGCCCCAGCATTTT.

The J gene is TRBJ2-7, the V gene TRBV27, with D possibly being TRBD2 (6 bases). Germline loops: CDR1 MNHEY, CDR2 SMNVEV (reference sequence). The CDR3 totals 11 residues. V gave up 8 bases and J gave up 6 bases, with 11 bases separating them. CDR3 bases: TGTGCCAGCGGGGCCGGGGGCGAGCAGTACTTC. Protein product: CASGAGGEQYF.

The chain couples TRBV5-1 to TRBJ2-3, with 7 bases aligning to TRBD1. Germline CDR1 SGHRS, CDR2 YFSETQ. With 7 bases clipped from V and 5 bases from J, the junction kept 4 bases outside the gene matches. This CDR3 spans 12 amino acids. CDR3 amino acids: CASGPGGDTQYF. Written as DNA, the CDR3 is TGCGCCAGCGGACCAGGGGGAGATACGCAGTATTTT.

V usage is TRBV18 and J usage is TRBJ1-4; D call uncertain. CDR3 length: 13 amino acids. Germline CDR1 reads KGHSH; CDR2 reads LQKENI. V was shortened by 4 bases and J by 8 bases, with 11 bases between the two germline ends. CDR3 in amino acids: CASSRGVGEKLFF. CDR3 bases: TGTGCCAGCTCACGGGGAGTCGGAGAAAAACTGTTTTTT. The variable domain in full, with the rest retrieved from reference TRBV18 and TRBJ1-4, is NAGVMQNPRHLVRRRGQEARLRCSPMKGHSHVYWYRQLPEEGLKFMVYLQKENIIDESGMPKERFSAEFPKEGPSILRIQQVVRGDSAAYFCASSRGVGEKLFFGSGTQLSVL.

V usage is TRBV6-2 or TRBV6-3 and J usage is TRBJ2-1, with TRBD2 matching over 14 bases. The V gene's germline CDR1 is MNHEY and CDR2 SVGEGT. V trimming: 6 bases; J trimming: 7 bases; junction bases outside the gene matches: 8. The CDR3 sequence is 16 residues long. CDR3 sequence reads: CASSQRTSGGLNEQFF. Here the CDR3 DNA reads TGTGCCAGCAGCCAAAGGACTAGCGGGGGGTTGAATGAGCAGTTCTTC.